This note documents a single T cell receptor (beta chain) sequence. This table comes from immunoSEQ multiplex PCR, and its TCRdb copy is limited to in-frame clones, with some not included. The profile shows 50,000 to 65,000 clones, roughly 79% of them singletons. The sample belongs to a study of PD-L1 blockade in urothelial cancer. The time point denotes: pretreatment peripheral blood. The CDR3 runs 11 residues. Trimming left V 2 bases short and J 8 bases short, with 9 bases between. Germline V gene sequence: CDR1 SQVTM, CDR2 ANQGSEA. V usage is TRBV29-1 and J usage is TRBJ1-2; no clear D. This specimen was PBMCs, taken around atezolizumab (anti-PD-L1) treatment. The receptor was derived from a man between 65 and 79 years old with urothelial cancer. DNA for the CDR3: TGCAGCGTTGAAATTATCTACGGCTACACCTTC. Protein: CSVEIIYGYTF.